This T cell receptor beta chain was sequenced for a study of blood T cell repertoires in COVID-19. Study in general: Specimens from acute and convalescent COVID-19 originated in the United States, Italy and Spain.

This CDR3 comprises 14 residues. Germline CDR1 SGDLS, CDR2 YYNGEE. The V gene lost 3 bases and the J gene lost 3 bases, with 12 bases spanning the gap. This clone was picked up one time. The study assigned cohorts using participant-reported clinical history. Authors' processing steps: By means of reference gene primer amplification, nucleated cell counts were estimated. Produced via immunoSEQ multiplex PCR; TCRdb's table is partial and in-frame only. That table is the source of V, J and clone size, and D and trimming were worked out from the DNA. The sample lists 210,000 or so clones; about 85% were seen once.

This TCR came from a young man who had recovered from COVID-19. The sequenced material came from PBMCs or T cells enriched from blood (not recorded which). The rearrangement uses TRBV9 and TRBJ1-1; possible D gene TRBD1, 6 bases. Written as DNA, the CDR3 is TGTGCCAGCAGCGGAGAAGGGGGTGACACTGAAGCTTTCTTT. This sequence encodes CASSGEGGDTEAFF.